Below are 30 T cell receptor beta chains sequenced from a single sample in a study of cytomegalovirus exposure and HLA in healthy donors. A multiplex PCR was run with 60 Vbeta primers and 13 Jbeta primers. The method was immunoSEQ multiplex PCR; TCRdb's version includes in-frame clones alone and lacks a portion of them. The repertoire holds 95,000 to 100,000 clones, with about 85% as singletons. Source material: PBMCs. These receptors were obtained from a man aged 25 to 45 in good health and CMV-seronegative.

The chain recombines TRBV2 with TRBJ1-5; perhaps TRBD1 as D (6 bases). The CDR3 spans 15 residues. Germline-derived CDR1 and CDR2 are SNHLY and FYNNEI. Trimming took 5 bases from V and 11 from J, leaving 22 bases between them. The CDR3: CASSQTGIGIETQHF. In nucleotides, the CDR3 is TGTGCCAGCAGTCAAACAGGGATTGGAATCGAGACCCAGCATTTT.

This rearrangement joins TRBV7-9 to TRBJ1-1, with 8 bases aligning to TRBD1. This CDR3 is 16 amino acids long. Germline CDR1 is SEHNR and CDR2 is FQNEAQ (reference sequence). J was trimmed by 4 bases and V by 1 base; bases with no gene match: 8. CDR3 protein: CASSLGGSGGVTEAFF. The CDR3 region has the DNA TGTGCCAGCAGCTTAGGGGGATCAGGGGGCGTCACTGAAGCTTTCTTT.

This clone ranks as medium-sized (0.01 to 0.1%). The rearrangement uses TRBV6-1 and TRBJ1-6; a weak D match, TRBD1 (5 bases). Germline CDR1 MNHNS, CDR2 SASEGT. V lost 1 base and J 9 bases, leaving 19 bases between the germline ends. The CDR3 is 17 residues long. CDR3: CASSEEGADPGLSPLHF. The CDR3 DNA reads TGTGCCAGCAGTGAAGAAGGGGCCGACCCTGGCCTTTCACCCCTCCACTTT.

The CDR3 region is CASSRIGTGGDEQYF. In DNA, the CDR3 is TGTGCCAGCAGTCGGATCGGGACAGGGGGCGACGAGCAGTACTTC. The chain is built from TRBV2 and TRBJ2-7; TRBD1 agrees at 12 bases. The CDR3 is 15 residues long. Germline assignment: CDR1 SNHLY and CDR2 FYNNEI. V lost 5 bases to trimming and J lost 5 bases; unmatched junction nucleotides: 7.

V gene TRBV2 combines with J gene TRBJ2-3, with TRBD1 matching over 7 bases. The CDR3 contains 15 residues. Germline V gene sequence: CDR1 SNHLY, CDR2 FYNNEI. Unmatched junction bases numbered 6, after V lost 6 bases and J lost 0 bases. CDR3 nucleotides: TGTGCCAGCAGGGCCGGGACAGCGAGCACAGATACGCAGTATTTT. Translating gives CASRAGTASTDTQYF.

The chain links TRBV28 to TRBJ2-1, with D maybe TRBD2 (7 bases). Germline CDR1 and CDR2: MDHEN and SYDVKM. The CDR3 length is 14 residues. Trimming cost V 5 bases and J 10 bases, with 18 bases left between them. The CDR3 here is CASSTPGGGLEQFF. CDR3 bases: TGTGCCAGCAGTACGCCGGGGGGCGGTTTGGAGCAGTTCTTC.

The CDR3 protein is CASSLDRGVNTEAFF. The CDR3 DNA reads TGTGCCAGCAGCCTGGACAGGGGCGTTAACACTGAAGCTTTCTTT. This chain connects TRBV28 to TRBJ1-1, with TRBD1 matching 9 bases. V dropped 6 bases and J dropped 2; count of bases not matched to a gene: 7. The CDR3 spans 15 residues. Looked up from germline, CDR1 is MDHEN and CDR2 is SYDVKM.

V and J are TRBV29-1 and TRBJ2-5, with 10 positions matching TRBD2. V shed 5 bases and J 5 bases; nucleotides not matched to a gene: 14. The CDR3 is 16 residues long. The V gene's germline CDR1 is SQVTM and CDR2 ANQGSEA. This CDR3 is CSVIYPSGRAVETQYF. In nucleotides, the CDR3 is TGCAGCGTTATTTACCCCAGCGGGAGGGCCGTGGAGACCCAGTACTTC.

The chain is built from TRBV30 and TRBJ2-1; D is possibly TRBD1 (5 bases). V lost 2 bases and J 6 bases, leaving 17 bases between the germline ends. This CDR3 is built from 15 residues. Germline CDR1 and CDR2: GTSNPN and SVGIG (reference sequence). This chain's CDR3 is CAWSSDSNIGNEQFF. In DNA, the CDR3 is TGTGCCTGGAGTTCAGACAGTAACATCGGCAATGAGCAGTTCTTC. The whole variable domain, filled in from reference TRBV30 and TRBJ2-1, reads SQTIHQWPATLVQPVGSPLSLECTVEGTSNPNLYWYRQAAGRGLQLLFYSVGIGQISSEVPQNLSASRPQDRQFILSSKKLLLSDSGFYLCAWSSDSNIGNEQFFGPGTRLTVL.

V and J are TRBV7-7 and TRBJ2-3; a weak D match, TRBD1 (6 bases). Germline V gives CDR1 SSHAT, CDR2 FNYEAQ (reference sequence). The CDR3 length is 13 residues. V gave up 5 bases and J gave up 5 bases, with 11 bases separating them. For the CDR3, the DNA is TGTGCCAGCAGCCGACAGGAGCGAGATACGCAGTATTTT. This codes for CASSRQERDTQYF. The full variable domain, completed using reference TRBV7-7 and TRBJ2-3, is GAGVSQSPRYKVTKRGQDVTLRCDPISSHATLYWYQQALGQGPEFLTYFNYEAQPDKSGLPSDRFSAERPEGSISTLTIQRTEQRDSAMYRCASSRQERDTQYFGPGTRLTVL.

This sequence joins TRBV7-9 and TRBJ1-6; 9 bases are a match to TRBD1. This CDR3 spans 17 amino acids. CDR1 and CDR2 (germline): SEHNR, FQNEAQ (reference sequence). The V gene end was trimmed by 4 bases and the J gene end by 9 bases; junction bases not matched to a gene: 13. The DNA of the CDR3 is TGTGCCAGCAGCTCGCCCTCGGGACAGGGACTTGGTTCACCCCTCCACTTT. It yields the protein CASSSPSGQGLGSPLHF.

The chain recombines TRBV7-9 with TRBJ1-2, with D unclear. This CDR3 spans 14 amino acids. Germline CDR1 and CDR2: SEHNR and FQNEAQ (reference sequence). V lost 10 bases to trimming and J lost 0 bases, with 15 bases between them. CDR3 in DNA: TGTGCCAACGGAACAGTCGAACCTAACTATGGCTACACCTTC. This gives the protein CANGTVEPNYGYTF.

The J gene is TRBJ1-1, the V gene TRBV7-3; weak D call: TRBD1 (5 bases). V was shortened by 5 bases and J by 2 bases, with 12 bases between the two germline ends. The CDR3 has 14 amino acids. The V gene's germline CDR1 is SGHTA and CDR2 FQGTGA. The DNA for the CDR3 is TGTGCCAGCAGCCTACAGGCGACCAACACTGAAGCTTTCTTT. Protein: CASSLQATNTEAFF.

This chain connects TRBV5-4 to TRBJ1-1; TRBD1 is a possible D gene (6 bases). This CDR3 contains 16 residues. Germline lookup yields CDR1 SGHNT and CDR2 YYREEE (reference sequence). Trimming removed 6 bases at V and 0 bases at J, with 18 bases between. CDR3 nucleotides: TGTGCCAGCACATCACCTGTCAGGGGCATGAACACTGAAGCTTTCTTT. Translation gives CASTSPVRGMNTEAFF.

V is TRBV4-3 and J is TRBJ2-7, with 8 bases that match TRBD2. Germline V lookup: CDR1 LGHNA, CDR2 YSLEER. The CDR3 runs 16 residues. V shed 0 bases, J shed 1 base, and the junction held 5 bases outside the gene matches. Here the CDR3 reads CASSQEVAGLSYEQYF. In DNA form, the CDR3 reads TGCGCCAGCAGCCAAGAGGTAGCGGGACTATCCTACGAGCAGTACTTC.

The CDR3 spells CASSISQESSNQPQHF. Written as DNA, the CDR3 is TGTGCCAGTAGTATTTCACAAGAATCTAGCAATCAGCCCCAGCATTTT. V is TRBV19 and J is TRBJ1-5; no firm D call. The CDR3 length is 16 residues. With 3 bases removed from V and 0 bases from J, the gap between germline ends came to 12 bases. CDR1 is LNHDA and CDR2 is SQIVND in the germline V gene (reference sequence).

The chain links TRBV6-5 to TRBJ2-7; a weak D match, TRBD2 (7 bases). Germline CDR1 and CDR2: MNHEY and SVGAGI. This CDR3 is 14 amino acids long. V lost 8 bases, J lost 7 bases, and 21 bases lay in between. In DNA, the CDR3 is TGTGCCAGCGAGAAGGGTTCGGGGGGCAGGGAGCAGTACTTC. Its translation is CASEKGSGGREQYF.

This clone was observed a handful of times. J is TRBJ2-5 and V is TRBV5-1; D is undetermined. CDR1 SGHRS and CDR2 YFSETQ come from the germline V gene. The ends were cut back, 4 bases at V and 5 bases at J, with 12 bases in the middle. The CDR3 is made up of 13 amino acids. CDR3 sequence reads: CASSRQLRETQYF. The DNA of the CDR3 is TGCGCCAGCAGCCGACAACTCCGGGAGACCCAGTACTTC. Supplemented by reference TRBV5-1 and TRBJ2-5, the full variable domain reads KAGVTQTPRYLIKTRGQQVTLSCSPISGHRSVSWYQQTPGQGLQFLFEYFSETQRNKGNFPGRFSGRQFSNSRSEMNVSTLELGDSALYLCASSRQLRETQYFGPGTRLLVL.

The V call is TRBV4-3, the J call TRBJ2-7, with TRBD1 matching over 7 bases. The ends lost 1 base at V and 4 bases at J; junction bases unmatched: 7. CDR1 is LGHNA and CDR2 is YSLEER in the germline V gene. The CDR3 covers 15 residues. The CDR3 here is CASSQGPGTEYEQYF. For the CDR3, the DNA is TGCGCCAGCAGCCAAGGCCCCGGGACAGAATACGAGCAGTACTTC.

This clone has just one count. This chain links TRBV10-3 with TRBJ1-4; D is undetermined. Trimming left V 3 bases short and J 7 bases short, with 15 bases between. Germline loops: CDR1 ENHRY, CDR2 SYGVKD. The CDR3 is made up of 15 amino acids. CDR3 in amino acids: CAISEVAGLGEKLFF. The CDR3 coding sequence is TGTGCCATCAGTGAAGTCGCGGGATTGGGTGAAAAACTGTTTTTT.

The chain recombines TRBV30 with TRBJ2-2; D is perhaps TRBD1 (5 bases). The V gene's germline CDR1 is GTSNPN and CDR2 SVGIG (reference sequence). The CDR3 has 14 residues. V was shortened by 3 bases and J by 1 base, with 9 bases between the two germline ends. CDR3 nucleotides: TGTGCCTGGAGAGCAGGGAAGAACACCGGGGAGCTGTTTTTT. It translates to CAWRAGKNTGELFF.

The table lists this clone with a count of one. Other DNA sequences in this specimen translate into the identical CDR3. The genes are TRBV6-5 and TRBJ2-3, with 7 bases aligning to TRBD2. Unmatched junction bases numbered 3, after V lost 6 bases and J lost 6 bases. The CDR3 has 12 residues. Germline V gene lookup returns CDR1 MNHEY and CDR2 SVGAGI. The CDR3 coding sequence is TGTGCCAGCAGCCGGCGGGGGGATACGCAGTATTTT. Encoded protein: CASSRRGDTQYF.

The chain combines TRBV9 with TRBJ2-3; D perhaps matches TRBD2 (5 bases). Germline lookup yields CDR1 SGDLS and CDR2 YYNGEE. V was pared by 2 bases and J by 0 bases, with 7 bases between. This CDR3 spans 14 amino acids. The chain's CDR3 is CASSVWTSTDTQYF. The CDR3 nucleotides read TGTGCCAGCAGCGTTTGGACTAGCACAGATACGCAGTATTTT.

The chain couples TRBV29-1 to TRBJ1-2; 7 nucleotides agree with TRBD1. The germline V gene has CDR1 SQVTM and CDR2 ANQGSEA. The CDR3 totals 13 residues. V was clipped by 7 bases and J by 5 bases; unmatched bases: 10. The CDR3 protein is CSAGGGGGYGYTF. The CDR3 bases are TGCAGCGCAGGAGGGGGCGGTGGGTATGGCTACACCTTC.

The J gene is TRBJ2-2, the V gene TRBV9; the match to TRBD1 covers 8 bases. In germline, CDR1 is SGDLS, CDR2 YYNGEE. Germline trimming cut 1 base from V and 5 bases from J; bases unmatched to any gene: 7. CDR3 length: 16 residues. The CDR3 bases are TGTGCCAGCAGCGTATTAGGTACAGGGGGAACCGGGGAGCTGTTTTTT. It encodes CASSVLGTGGTGELFF.

The rearrangement links TRBV19 to TRBJ2-5, with 12 bases matching TRBD2. This CDR3 region has 18 residues. Germline values: CDR1 LNHDA, CDR2 SQIVND (reference sequence). V trimming: 0 bases; J trimming: 4 bases; junction bases outside the gene matches: 9. As DNA, the CDR3 is TGTGCCAGTAGTATAGAGGGTCCTAGCGGGAGGGTCGGAGAGACCCAGTACTTC. Translating it yields CASSIEGPSGRVGETQYF.

V is TRBV5-1 and J is TRBJ2-7; D possibly corresponds to TRBD2 (6 bases). Looked up from germline, CDR1 is SGHRS and CDR2 is YFSETQ. V gave up 4 bases and J gave up 7 bases, with 15 bases separating them. This CDR3 region has 13 residues. The CDR3 coding sequence is TGCGCCAGCAGCATATTATCTGGGGGGGAGCAGTACTTC. Translation gives CASSILSGGEQYF.

The gene calls are TRBV7-9 and TRBJ2-2; D possibly corresponds to TRBD1 (6 bases). The CDR3 is 15 amino acids. The V gene's germline CDR1 is SEHNR and CDR2 FQNEAQ (reference sequence). Deletions cut 6 bases from V and 6 bases from J, with 17 bases between. CDR3 in amino acids: CASRLLQGDAGELFF. The CDR3 coding sequence is TGTGCCAGCAGATTATTACAGGGTGATGCCGGGGAGCTGTTTTTT.

This clone was counted once. This rearrangement joins TRBV6-5 to TRBJ2-1; 8 nucleotides match TRBD2. The CDR3 is 13 residues long. From germline, CDR1 is MNHEY and CDR2 SVGAGI. With 7 bases clipped from V and 6 bases from J, the junction kept 5 bases outside the gene matches. The CDR3 reads CASTGGPSNEQFF. CDR3 nucleotide sequence: TGTGCCAGCACGGGAGGGCCGTCCAATGAGCAGTTCTTC.

Notes on this clone: The sample has other DNA sequences that encode this CDR3 too. The chain couples TRBV7-2 to TRBJ1-2; TRBD1 matches 9 bases. The CDR3 has 14 amino acids. With V trimmed by 5 bases and J by 3 bases, 4 bases remained unmatched. Germline CDR1 reads SGHTA; CDR2 reads FQGNSA. The CDR3 loop reads CASSPRTGDYGYTF. As DNA, the CDR3 is TGTGCCAGCAGCCCGAGGACAGGGGACTATGGCTACACCTTC.